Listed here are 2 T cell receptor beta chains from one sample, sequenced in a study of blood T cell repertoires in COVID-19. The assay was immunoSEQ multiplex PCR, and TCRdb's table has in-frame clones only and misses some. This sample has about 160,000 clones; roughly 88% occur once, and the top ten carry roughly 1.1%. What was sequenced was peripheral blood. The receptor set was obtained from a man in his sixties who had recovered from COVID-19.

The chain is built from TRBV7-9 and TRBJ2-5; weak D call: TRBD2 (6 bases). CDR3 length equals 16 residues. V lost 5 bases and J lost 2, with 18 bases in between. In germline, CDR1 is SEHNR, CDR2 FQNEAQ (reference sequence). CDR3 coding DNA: TGTGCCAGCAGCCCTTTCCCTAGCGCCACTCAAGAGACCCAGTACTTC. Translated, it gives CASSPFPSATQETQYF.

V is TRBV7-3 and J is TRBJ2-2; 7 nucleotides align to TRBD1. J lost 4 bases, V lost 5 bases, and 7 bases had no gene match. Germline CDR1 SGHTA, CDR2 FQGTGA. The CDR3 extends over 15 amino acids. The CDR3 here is CASSLQTGVTGELFF. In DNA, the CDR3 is TGTGCCAGCAGCCTACAAACAGGGGTCACCGGGGAGCTGTTTTTT.